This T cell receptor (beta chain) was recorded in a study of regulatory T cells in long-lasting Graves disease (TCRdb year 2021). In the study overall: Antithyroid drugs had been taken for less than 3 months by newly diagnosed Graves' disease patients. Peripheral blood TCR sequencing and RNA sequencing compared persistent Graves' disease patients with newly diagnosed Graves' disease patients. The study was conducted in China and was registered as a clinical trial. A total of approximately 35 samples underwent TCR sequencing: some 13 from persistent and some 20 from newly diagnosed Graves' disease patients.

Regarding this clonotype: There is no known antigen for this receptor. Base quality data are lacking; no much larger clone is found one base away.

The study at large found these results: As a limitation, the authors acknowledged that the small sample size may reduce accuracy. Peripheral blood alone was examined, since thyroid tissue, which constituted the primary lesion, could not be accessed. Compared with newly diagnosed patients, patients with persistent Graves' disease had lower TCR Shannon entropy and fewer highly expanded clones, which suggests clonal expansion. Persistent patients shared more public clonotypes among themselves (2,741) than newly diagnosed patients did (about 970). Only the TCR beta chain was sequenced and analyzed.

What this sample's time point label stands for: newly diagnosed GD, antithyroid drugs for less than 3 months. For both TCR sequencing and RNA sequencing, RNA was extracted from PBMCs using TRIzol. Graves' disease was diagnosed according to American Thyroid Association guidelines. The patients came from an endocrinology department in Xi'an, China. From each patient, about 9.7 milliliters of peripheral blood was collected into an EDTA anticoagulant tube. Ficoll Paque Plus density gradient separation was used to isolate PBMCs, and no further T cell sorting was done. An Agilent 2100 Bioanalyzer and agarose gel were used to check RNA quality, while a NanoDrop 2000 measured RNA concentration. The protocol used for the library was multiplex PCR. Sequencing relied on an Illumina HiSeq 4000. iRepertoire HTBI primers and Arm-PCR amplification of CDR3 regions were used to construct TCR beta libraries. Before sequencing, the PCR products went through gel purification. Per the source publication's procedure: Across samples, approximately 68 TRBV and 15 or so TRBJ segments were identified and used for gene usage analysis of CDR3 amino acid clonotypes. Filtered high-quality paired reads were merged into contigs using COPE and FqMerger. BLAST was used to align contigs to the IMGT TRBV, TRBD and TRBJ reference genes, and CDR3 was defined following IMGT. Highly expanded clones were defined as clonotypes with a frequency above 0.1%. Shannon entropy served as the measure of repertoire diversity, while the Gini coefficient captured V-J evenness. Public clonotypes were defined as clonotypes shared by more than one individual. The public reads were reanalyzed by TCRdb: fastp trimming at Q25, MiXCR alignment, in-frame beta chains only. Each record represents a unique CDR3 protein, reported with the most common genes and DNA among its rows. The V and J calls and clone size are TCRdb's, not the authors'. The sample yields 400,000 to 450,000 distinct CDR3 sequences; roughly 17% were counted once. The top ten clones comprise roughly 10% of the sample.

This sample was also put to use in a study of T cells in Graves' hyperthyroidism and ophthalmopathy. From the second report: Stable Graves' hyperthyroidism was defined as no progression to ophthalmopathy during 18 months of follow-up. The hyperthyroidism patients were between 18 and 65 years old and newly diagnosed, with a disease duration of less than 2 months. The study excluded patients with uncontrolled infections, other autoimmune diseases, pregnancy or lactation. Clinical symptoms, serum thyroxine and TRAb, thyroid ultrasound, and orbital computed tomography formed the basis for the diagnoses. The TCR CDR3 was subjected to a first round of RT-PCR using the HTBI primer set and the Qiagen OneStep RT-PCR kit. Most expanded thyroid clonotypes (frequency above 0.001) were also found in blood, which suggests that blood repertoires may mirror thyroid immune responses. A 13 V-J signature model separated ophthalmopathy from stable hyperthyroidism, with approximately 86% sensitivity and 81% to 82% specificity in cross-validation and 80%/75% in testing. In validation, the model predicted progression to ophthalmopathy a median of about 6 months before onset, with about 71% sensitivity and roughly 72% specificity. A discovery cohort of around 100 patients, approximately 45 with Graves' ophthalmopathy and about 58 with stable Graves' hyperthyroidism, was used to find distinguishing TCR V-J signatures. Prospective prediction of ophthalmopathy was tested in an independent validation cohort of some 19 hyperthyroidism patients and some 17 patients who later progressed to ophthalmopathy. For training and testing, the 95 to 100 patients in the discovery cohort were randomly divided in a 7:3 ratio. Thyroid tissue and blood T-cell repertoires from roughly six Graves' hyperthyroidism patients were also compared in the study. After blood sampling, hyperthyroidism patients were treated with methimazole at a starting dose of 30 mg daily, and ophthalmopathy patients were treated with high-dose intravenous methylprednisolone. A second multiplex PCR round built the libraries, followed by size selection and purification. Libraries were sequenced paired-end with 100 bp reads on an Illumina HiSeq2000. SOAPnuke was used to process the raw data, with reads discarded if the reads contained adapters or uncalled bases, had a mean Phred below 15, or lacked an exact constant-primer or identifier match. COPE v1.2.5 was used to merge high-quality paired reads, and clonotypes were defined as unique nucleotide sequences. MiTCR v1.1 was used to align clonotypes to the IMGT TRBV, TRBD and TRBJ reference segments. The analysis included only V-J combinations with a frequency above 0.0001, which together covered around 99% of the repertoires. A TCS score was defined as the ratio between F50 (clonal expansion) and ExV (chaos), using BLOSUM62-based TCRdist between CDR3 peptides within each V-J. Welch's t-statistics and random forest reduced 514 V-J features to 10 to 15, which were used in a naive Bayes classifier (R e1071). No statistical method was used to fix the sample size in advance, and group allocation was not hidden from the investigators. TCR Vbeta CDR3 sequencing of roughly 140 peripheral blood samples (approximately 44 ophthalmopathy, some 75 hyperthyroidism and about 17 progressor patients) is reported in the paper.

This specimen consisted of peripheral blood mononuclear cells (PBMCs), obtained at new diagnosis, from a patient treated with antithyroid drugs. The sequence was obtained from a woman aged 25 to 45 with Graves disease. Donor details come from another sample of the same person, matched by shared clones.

The CDR3: CASSHDRGTYEQYF. The nucleotide sequence is given as TGCGCCAGCAGTCACGACAGGGGGACCTACGAGCAGTACTTC. The sequence links TRBV4-3 to TRBJ2-7, with 9 middle bases fitting TRBD1. Trimmed from V: 6 bases; trimmed from J: 2 bases; junction bases lacking a gene match: 5. The germline V gene gives CDR1 as LGHNA and CDR2 as YSLEER. The CDR3 goes from the cysteine to the phenylalanine over 14 residues. Only the CDR3 DNA is retained, 42 bases long and in frame from the first base.